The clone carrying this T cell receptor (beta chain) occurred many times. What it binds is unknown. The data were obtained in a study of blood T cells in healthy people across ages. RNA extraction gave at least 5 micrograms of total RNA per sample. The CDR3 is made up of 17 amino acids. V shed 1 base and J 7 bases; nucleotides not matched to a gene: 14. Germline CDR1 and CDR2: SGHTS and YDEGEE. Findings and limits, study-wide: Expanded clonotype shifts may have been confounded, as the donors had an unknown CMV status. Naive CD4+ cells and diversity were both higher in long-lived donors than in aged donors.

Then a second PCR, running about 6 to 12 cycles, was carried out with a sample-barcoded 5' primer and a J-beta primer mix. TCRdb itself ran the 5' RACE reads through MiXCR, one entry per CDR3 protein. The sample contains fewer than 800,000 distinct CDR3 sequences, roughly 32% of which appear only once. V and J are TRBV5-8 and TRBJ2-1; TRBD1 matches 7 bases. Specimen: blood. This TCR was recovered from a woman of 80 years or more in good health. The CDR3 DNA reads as TGTGCCAGCAGCTTGTGGGTGGGGGACAGTCCGGGAAATGAGCAGTTCTTC. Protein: CASSLWVGDSPGNEQFF.